The TCR beta chain under discussion was sequenced for a study of blood T cell repertoires in COVID-19 (dated by TCRdb to the early 2020s). The study in broad terms: Samples covering the acute and convalescent phases of COVID-19 were provided by collaborators in the United States, Italy and Spain. The prospective study material was composed of cDNA or gDNA derived from T cells, B-cell-depleted T cells, or PBMCs. The dataset comprised deeply sampled blood TCRbeta repertoires from subjects exposed to, actively infected with, or recovered from COVID-19. The repertoires were released in a freely available public database meant as a resource for research on the immune response to SARS-CoV-2. The samples were drawn from two sources: the first 160 participants of the ongoing ImmuneRACE study, and fewer than 1,500 subjects contributed by 6 global collaborators. A de-identified subject ID, COVID-19 status, age in years and sex were almost always included in the sample metadata. HLA class I and class II types, where available, came from metadata supplied by the sample provider rather than from assay-based typing.

Paper-wide results and their limitations: Clinical and demographic metadata were provided uncurated, with the amount varying by source and participant.

Reading the germline V gene gives CDR1 SGHVS and CDR2 FQNEAQ. The germline ends are 16 bases apart after V is trimmed by 4 bases and J by 3 bases. The CDR3 sequence holds 15 residues, the cysteine and phenylalanine included. This entry keeps only the CDR3 DNA: 45 bases, framed from base 1. In the prospective study, participants were roughly 18 to 95 years old, resided in about two dozen geographic areas of the United States, and were enrolled through a virtual design. In the prospective study, participants were assigned to cohorts based on the clinical history participants reported in a screening survey and a study questionnaire. Recovered participants in ImmuneRACE Cohort 3 were defined as having two consecutive negative NP/OP PCR tests, clearance from a healthcare professional, or resolution of symptoms. Each participant in the prospective study had whole blood, serum and a nasopharyngeal or oropharyngeal swab collected by mobile phlebotomists. Over an approximately 2-month period, participants in the prospective study had the option of providing additional blood draws and questionnaires. Before DNA extraction, blood samples from the prospective study were shipped at room temperature or frozen.

TCRbeta CDR3 regions were amplified from genomic DNA using the immunoSEQ Assay, a bias-controlled multiplex PCR. Turning to the authors' computational methods: Within the assay, amplification of reference gene primers was used to estimate how many nucleated cells each sample contained. To quantify the absolute abundance of each unique TCRbeta CDR3 rearrangement, sequence reads were collapsed and filtered. For each sample, productive Simpson clonality was calculated by taking the square root of Simpson's diversity index across productive rearrangements. What TCRdb holds here is the immuneACCESS table cut down to in-frame rearrangements. Part of the clones is not present; checked against another copy, under half of the missing clones reflect an unresolved V gene, and the others are unexplained. The V and J calls and clone size come from that table; D and trimming were worked out from the DNA. The sample table lists 300,000 or so clones, about 90% of them with a count of one. The ten top clones hold more than 0.9% of the sample.

Note on this clone: It lacks a known antigen. Base-call qualities are not available, and no considerably larger clone is one nucleotide away.

This sequence was found in a woman in her 30s who had recovered from COVID-19. Sample: PBMCs or T cells enriched from blood (not recorded which). The sequence joins TRBV7-8 to TRBJ2-7; 6 matching bases give a weak D call of TRBD2. The CDR3 loop reads CASSSSGLVGYEQYF. The DNA is TGTGCCAGCAGCTCCTCGGGACTGGTCGGCTACGAGCAGTACTTC.